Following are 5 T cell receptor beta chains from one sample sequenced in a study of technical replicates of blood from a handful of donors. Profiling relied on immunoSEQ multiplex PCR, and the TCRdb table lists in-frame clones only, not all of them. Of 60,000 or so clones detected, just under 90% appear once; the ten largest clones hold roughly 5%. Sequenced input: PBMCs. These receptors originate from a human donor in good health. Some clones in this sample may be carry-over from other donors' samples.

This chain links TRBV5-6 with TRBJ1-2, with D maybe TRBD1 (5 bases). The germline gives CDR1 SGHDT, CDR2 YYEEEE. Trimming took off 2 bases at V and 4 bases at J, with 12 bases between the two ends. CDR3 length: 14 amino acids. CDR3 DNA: TGTGCCAGCAGCTTACCGGGGGTTAGCTATGGCTACACCTTC. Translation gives CASSLPGVSYGYTF.

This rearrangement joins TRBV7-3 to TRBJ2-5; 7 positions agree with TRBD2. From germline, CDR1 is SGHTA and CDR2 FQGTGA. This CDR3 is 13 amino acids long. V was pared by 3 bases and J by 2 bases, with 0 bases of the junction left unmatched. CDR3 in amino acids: CASSLGGQETQYF. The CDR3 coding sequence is TGTGCCAGCAGCTTGGGGGGGCAAGAGACCCAGTACTTC. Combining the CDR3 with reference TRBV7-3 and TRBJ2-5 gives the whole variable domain GAGVSQTPSNKVTEKGKYVELRCDPISGHTALYWYRQSLGQGPEFLIYFQGTGAADDSGLPNDRFFAVRPEGSVSTLKIQRTERGDSAVYLCASSLGGQETQYFGPGTRLLVL.

The CDR3 nucleotides read TGTGCCAGCAGCTTACGGACAGTCTACAATGAGCAGTTCTTC. This sequence encodes CASSLRTVYNEQFF. The chain is built from TRBV7-8 and TRBJ2-1, with a weak D call TRBD1 (6 bases). This CDR3 contains 14 residues. Germline lookup yields CDR1 SGHVS and CDR2 FQNEAQ. Trimming took 2 bases from V and 3 from J, leaving 8 bases between them.

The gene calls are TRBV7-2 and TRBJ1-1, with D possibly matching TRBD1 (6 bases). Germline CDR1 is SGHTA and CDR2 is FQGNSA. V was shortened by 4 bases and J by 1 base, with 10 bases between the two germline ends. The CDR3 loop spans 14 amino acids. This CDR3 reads CASSYLGQNTEAFF. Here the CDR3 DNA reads TGTGCCAGCAGCTATTTGGGACAGAACACTGAAGCTTTCTTT.

The CDR3 DNA follows: TGTGCCAGCAACCCGCTGGGCAGGGAGACCCAGTACTTC. Translation gives CASNPLGRETQYF. V gene TRBV7-9 combines with J gene TRBJ2-5; D unclear. This CDR3 contains 13 residues. Germline V gene sequence: CDR1 SEHNR, CDR2 FQNEAQ (reference sequence). The V gene lost 7 bases and the J gene lost 5 bases, with 14 bases spanning the gap.